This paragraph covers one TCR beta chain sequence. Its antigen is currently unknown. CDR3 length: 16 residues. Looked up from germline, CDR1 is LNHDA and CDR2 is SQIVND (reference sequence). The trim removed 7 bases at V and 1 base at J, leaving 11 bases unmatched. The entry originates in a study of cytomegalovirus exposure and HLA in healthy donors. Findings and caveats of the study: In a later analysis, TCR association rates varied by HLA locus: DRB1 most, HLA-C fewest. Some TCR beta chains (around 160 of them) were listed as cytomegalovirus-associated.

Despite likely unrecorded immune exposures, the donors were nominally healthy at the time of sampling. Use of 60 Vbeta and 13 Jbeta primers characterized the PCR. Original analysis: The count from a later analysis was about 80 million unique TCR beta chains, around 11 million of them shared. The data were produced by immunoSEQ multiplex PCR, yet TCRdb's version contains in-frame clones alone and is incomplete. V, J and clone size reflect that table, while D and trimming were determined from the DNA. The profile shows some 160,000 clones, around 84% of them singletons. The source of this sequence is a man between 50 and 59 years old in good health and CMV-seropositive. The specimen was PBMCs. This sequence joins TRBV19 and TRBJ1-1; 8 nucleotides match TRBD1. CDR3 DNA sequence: TGTGCCAGTATTAAATGGACAGGGAATTGGAACACTGAAGCTTTCTTT. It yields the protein CASIKWTGNWNTEAFF. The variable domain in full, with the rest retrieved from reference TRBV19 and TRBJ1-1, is DGGITQSPKYLFRKEGQNVTLSCEQNLNHDAMYWYRQDPGQGLRLIYYSQIVNDFQKGDIAEGYSVSREKKESFPLTVTSAQKNPTAFYLCASIKWTGNWNTEAFFGQGTRLTVV.